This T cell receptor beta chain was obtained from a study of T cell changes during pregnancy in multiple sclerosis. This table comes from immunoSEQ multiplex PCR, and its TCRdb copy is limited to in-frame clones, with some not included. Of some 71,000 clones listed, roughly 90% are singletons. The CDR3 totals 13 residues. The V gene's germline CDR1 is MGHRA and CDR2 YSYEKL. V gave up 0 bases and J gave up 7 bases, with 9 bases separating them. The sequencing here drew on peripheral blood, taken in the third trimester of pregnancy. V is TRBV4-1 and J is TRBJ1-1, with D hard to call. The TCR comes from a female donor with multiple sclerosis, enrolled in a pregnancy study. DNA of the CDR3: TGCGCCAGCAGCCAAGATTCGCGGATTGAAGCTTTCTTT. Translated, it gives CASSQDSRIEAFF.